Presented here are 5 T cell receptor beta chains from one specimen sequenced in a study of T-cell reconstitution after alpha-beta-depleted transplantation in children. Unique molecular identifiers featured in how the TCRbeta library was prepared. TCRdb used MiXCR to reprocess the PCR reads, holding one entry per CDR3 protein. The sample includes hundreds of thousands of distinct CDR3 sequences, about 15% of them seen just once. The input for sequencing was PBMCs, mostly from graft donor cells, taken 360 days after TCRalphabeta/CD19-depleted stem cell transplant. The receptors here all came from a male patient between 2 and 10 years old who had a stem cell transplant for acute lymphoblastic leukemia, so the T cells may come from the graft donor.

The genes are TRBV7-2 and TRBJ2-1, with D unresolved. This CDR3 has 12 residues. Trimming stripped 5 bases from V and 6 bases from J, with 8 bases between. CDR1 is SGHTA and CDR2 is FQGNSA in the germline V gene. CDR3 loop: CASSPQRNEQFF. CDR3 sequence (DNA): TGTGCCAGCAGCCCACAGCGCAATGAGCAGTTCTTC. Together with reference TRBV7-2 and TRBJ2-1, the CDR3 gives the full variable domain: GAGVSQSPSNKVTEKGKDVELRCDPISGHTALYWYRQSLGQGLEFLIYFQGNSAPDKSGLPSDRFSAERTGGSVSTLTIQRTQQEDSAVYLCASSPQRNEQFFGPGTRLTVL.

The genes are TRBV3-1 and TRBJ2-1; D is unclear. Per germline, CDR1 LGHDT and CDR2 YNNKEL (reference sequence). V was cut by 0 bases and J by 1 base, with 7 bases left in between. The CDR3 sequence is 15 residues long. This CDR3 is CASSQEPPSYNEQFF. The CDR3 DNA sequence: TGTGCCAGCAGCCAAGAGCCTCCGTCCTACAATGAGCAGTTCTTC.

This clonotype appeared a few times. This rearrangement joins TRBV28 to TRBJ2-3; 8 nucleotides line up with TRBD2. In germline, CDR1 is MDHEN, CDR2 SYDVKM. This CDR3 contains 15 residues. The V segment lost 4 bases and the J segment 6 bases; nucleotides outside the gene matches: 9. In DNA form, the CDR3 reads TGTGCCAGCAGTTACGAGCGGGGGTCAGGGGATACGCAGTATTTT. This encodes CASSYERGSGDTQYF. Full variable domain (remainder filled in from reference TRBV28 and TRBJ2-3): DVKVTQSSRYLVKRTGEKVFLECVQDMDHENMFWYRQDPGLGLRLIYFSYDVKMKEKGDIPEGYSVSREKKERFSLILESASTNQTSMYLCASSYERGSGDTQYFGPGTRLTVL.

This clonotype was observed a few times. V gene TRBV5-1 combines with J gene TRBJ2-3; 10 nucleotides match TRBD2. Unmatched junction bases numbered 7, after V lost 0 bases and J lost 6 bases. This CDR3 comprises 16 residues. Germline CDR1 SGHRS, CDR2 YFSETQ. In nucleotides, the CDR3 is TGCGCCAGCAGCTTGGCTAGCGGGGGTTCAGGTGATACGCAGTATTTT. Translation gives CASSLASGGSGDTQYF.

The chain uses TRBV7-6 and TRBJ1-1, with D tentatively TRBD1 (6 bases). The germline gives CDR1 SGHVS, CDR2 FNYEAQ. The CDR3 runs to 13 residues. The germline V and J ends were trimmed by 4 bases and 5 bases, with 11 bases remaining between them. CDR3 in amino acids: CASSSKGGTEAFF. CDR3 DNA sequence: TGTGCCAGCAGCTCGAAAGGGGGTACTGAAGCTTTCTTT. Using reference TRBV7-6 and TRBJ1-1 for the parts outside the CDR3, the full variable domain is GAGVSQSPRYKVTKRGQDVALRCDPISGHVSLYWYRQALGQGPEFLTYFNYEAQQDKSGLPNDRFSAERPEGSISTLTIQRTEQRDSAMYRCASSSKGGTEAFFGQGTRLTVV.